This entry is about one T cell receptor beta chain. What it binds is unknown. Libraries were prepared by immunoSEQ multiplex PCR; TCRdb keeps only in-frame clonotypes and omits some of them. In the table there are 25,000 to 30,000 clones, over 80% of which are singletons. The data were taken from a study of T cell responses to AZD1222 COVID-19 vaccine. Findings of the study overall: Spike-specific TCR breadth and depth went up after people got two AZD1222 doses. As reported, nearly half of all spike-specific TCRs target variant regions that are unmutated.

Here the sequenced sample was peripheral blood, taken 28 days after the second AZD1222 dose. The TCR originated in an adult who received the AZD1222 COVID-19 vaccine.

The chain's CDR3 is CASSLVGGGTEAFF. In nucleotides, the CDR3 is TGTGCCAGCAGCTTAGTGGGTGGGGGGACTGAAGCTTTCTTT. The genes are TRBV7-2 and TRBJ1-1, with TRBD1 as a possible D gene (5 bases). The CDR3 spans 14 residues. CDR1 SGHTA and CDR2 FQGNSA come from the germline V gene. V was clipped by 1 base and J by 5 bases, with 11 bases between them.